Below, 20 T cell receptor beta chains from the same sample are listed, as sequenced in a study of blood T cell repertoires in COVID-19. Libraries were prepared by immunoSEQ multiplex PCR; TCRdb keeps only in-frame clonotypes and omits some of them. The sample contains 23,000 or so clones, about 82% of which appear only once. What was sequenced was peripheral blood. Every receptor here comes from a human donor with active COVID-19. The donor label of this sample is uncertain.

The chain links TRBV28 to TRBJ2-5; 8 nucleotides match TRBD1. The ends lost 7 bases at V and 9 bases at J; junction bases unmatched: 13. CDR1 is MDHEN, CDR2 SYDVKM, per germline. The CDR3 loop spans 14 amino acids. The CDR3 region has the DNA TGTGCCAGCACCACTGGACAGGGCAGGAGGGCCCAGTACTTC. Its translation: CASTTGQGRRAQYF. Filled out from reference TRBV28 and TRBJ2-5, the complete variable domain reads DVKVTQSSRYLVKRTGEKVFLECVQDMDHENMFWYRQDPGLGLRLIYFSYDVKMKEKGDIPEGYSVSREKKERFSLILESASTNQTSMYLCASTTGQGRRAQYFGPGTRLLVL.

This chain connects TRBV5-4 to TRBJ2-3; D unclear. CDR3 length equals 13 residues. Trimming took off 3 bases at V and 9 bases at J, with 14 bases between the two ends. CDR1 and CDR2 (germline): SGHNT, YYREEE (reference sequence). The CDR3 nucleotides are TGTGCCAGCAGCTCGTCCCCTGCTGAGACGCAGTATTTT. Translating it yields CASSSSPAETQYF.

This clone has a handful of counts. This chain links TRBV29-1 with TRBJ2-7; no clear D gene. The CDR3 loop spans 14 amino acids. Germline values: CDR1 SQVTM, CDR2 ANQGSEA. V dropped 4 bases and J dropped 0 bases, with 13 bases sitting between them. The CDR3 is CSVVPGKSSYEQYF. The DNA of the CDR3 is TGCAGCGTTGTGCCTGGTAAGAGCTCCTACGAGCAGTACTTC.

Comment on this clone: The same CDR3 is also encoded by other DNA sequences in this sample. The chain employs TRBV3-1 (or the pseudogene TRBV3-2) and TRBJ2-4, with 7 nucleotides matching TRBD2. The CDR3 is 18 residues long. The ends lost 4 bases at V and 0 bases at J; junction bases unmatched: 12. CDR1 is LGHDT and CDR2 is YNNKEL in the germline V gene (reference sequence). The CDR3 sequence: CASSPVERGKLAKNIQYF. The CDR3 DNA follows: TGTGCCAGCAGCCCCGTGGAGCGGGGTAAACTAGCCAAAAACATTCAGTACTTC.

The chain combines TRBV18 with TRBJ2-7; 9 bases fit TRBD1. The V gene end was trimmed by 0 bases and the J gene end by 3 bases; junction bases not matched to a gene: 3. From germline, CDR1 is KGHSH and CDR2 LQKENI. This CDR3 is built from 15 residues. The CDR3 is CASSPPGTGSYEQYF. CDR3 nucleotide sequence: TGTGCCAGCTCACCACCGGGGACAGGGAGCTACGAGCAGTACTTC.

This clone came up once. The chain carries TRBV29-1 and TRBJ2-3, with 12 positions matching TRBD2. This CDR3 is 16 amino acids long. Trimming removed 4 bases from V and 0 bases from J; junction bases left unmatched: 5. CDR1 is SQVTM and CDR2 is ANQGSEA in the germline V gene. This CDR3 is CSVGTSGTGSTDTQYF. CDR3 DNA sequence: TGCAGCGTTGGGACTAGCGGGACCGGTAGCACAGATACGCAGTATTTT.

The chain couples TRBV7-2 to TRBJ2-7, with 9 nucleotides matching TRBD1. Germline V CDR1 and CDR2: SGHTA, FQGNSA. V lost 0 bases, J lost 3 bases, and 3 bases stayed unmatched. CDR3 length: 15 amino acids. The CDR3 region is CASSLAVDRGYEQYF. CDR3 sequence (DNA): TGTGCCAGCAGCTTAGCGGTGGACAGGGGCTACGAGCAGTACTTC.

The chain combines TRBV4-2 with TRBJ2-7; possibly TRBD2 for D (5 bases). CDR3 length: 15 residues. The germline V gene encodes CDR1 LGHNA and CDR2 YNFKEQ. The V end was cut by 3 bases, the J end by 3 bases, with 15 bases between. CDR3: CASSHTSGFLYEQYF. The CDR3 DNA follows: TGTGCCAGCAGCCACACCAGCGGATTCCTCTACGAGCAGTACTTC.

CDR3 coding DNA: TGTGCCAGCAGCTCCGGGACAGGGGGGGATACGCAGTATTTT. It yields the protein CASSSGTGGDTQYF. The genes are TRBV9 and TRBJ2-3, with 11 bases lining up with TRBD1. V gave up 4 bases and J gave up 6 bases; unmatched junction bases: 4. This CDR3 is 14 amino acids long. The germline CDR1 and CDR2 sequences are SGDLS and YYNGEE. Together with reference TRBV9 and TRBJ2-3, the CDR3 gives the full variable domain: DSGVTQTPKHLITATGQRVTLRCSPRSGDLSVYWYQQSLDQGLQFLIQYYNGEERAKGNILERFSAQQFPDLHSELNLSSLELGDSALYFCASSSGTGGDTQYFGPGTRLTVL.

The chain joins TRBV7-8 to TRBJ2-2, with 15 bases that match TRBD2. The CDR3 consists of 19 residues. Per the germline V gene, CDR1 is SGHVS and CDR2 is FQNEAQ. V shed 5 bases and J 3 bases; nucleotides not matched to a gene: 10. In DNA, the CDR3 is TGTGCCAGCAGCCCCCAACCGGGACTAGCGGGAGGTTACACCGGGGAGCTGTTTTTT. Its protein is CASSPQPGLAGGYTGELFF.

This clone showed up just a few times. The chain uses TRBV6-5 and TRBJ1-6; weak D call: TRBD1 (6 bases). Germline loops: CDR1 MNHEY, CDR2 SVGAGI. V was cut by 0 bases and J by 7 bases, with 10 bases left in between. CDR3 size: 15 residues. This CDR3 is CASSYSGQGNSPLHF. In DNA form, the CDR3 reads TGTGCCAGCAGTTACTCGGGCCAGGGGAATTCACCCCTCCACTTT.

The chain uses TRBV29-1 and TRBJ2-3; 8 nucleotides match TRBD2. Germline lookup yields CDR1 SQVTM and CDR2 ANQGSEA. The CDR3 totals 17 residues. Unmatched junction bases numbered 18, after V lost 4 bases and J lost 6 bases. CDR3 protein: CSVVKLYNGRDVDTQYF. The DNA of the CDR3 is TGCAGCGTTGTTAAACTATATAACGGGAGGGATGTGGATACGCAGTATTTT.

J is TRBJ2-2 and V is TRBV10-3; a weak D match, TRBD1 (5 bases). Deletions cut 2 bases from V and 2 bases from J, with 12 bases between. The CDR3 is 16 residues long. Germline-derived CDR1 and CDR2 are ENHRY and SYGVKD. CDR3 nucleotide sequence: TGTGCCATCAGTGAGACAGGCGACCCTAACACCGGGGAGCTGTTTTTT. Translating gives CAISETGDPNTGELFF.

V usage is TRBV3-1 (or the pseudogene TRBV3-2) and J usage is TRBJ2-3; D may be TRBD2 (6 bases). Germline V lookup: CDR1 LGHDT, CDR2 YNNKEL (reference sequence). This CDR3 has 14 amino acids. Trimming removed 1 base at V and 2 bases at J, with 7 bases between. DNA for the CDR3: TGTGCCAGCAGCCAAGCGGGAGACACAGATACGCAGTATTTT. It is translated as CASSQAGDTDTQYF.

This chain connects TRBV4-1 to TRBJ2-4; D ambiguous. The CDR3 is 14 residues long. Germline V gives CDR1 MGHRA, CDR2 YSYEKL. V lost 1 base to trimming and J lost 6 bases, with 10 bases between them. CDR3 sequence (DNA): TGCGCCAGCAGCCAAGTGCCTACCCCAAACATTCAGTACTTC. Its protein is CASSQVPTPNIQYF.

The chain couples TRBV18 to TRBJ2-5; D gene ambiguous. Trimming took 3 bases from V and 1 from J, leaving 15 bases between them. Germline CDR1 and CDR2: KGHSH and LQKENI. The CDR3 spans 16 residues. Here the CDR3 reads CASSPALGVTQETQYF. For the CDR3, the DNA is TGTGCCAGCTCACCGGCTCTTGGTGTCACCCAAGAGACCCAGTACTTC.

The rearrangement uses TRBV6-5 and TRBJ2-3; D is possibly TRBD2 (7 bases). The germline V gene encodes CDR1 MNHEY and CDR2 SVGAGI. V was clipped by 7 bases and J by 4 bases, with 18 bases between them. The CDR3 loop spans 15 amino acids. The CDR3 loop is CASMVGGGPADTQYF. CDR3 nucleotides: TGTGCCAGCATGGTGGGAGGGGGGCCGGCAGATACGCAGTATTTT.

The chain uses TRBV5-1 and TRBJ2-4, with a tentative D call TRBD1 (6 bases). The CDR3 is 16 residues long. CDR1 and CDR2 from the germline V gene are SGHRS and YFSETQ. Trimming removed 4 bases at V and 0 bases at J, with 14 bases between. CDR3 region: CASSPGQTLAKNIQYF. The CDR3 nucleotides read TGCGCCAGCAGCCCCGGACAGACCCTAGCCAAAAACATTCAGTACTTC. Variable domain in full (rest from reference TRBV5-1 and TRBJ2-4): KAGVTQTPRYLIKTRGQQVTLSCSPISGHRSVSWYQQTPGQGLQFLFEYFSETQRNKGNFPGRFSGRQFSNSRSEMNVSTLELGDSALYLCASSPGQTLAKNIQYFGAGTRLSVL.

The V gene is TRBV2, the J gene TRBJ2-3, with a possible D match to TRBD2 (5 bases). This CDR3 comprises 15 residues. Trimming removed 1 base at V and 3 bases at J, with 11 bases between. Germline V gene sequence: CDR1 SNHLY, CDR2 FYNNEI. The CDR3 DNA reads TGTGCCAGCAGTGAAGGGTACGGGGAAACAGATACGCAGTATTTT. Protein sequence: CASSEGYGETDTQYF.

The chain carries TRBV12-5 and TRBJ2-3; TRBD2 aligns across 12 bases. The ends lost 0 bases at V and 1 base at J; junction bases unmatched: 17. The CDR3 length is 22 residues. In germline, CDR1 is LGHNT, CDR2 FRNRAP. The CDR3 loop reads CASGLVPSLGLAGGMGTDTQYF. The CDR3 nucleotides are TGTGCTAGTGGTTTGGTACCTTCTCTCGGGCTAGCGGGAGGGATGGGCACAGATACGCAGTATTTT. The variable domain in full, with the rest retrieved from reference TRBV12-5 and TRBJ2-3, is DARVTQTPRHKVTEMGQEVTMRCQPILGHNTVFWYRQTMMQGLELLAYFRNRAPLDDSGMPKDRFSAEMPDATLATLKIQPSEPRDSAVYFCASGLVPSLGLAGGMGTDTQYFGPGTRLTVL.